The source of this T cell receptor beta chain is a study of OX40 agonist ivuxolimab in advanced cancers. Study overall: With a range of roughly 23 to 79, age averaged about 58 years, and roughly 80% were male. A partial response was reached by three patients: one with hepatocellular carcinoma and two with cutaneous melanoma. Study conclusions and caveats: Doses of 0.1 to 3.0 mg/kg were accompanied by clonal expansion of CD4+ and CD8+ blood T cells by week 6.

Baseline was the first blood sampling point, followed by cycle 4 day 1 and cycle 7 day 1. Germline V lookup: CDR1 MNHNS, CDR2 SASEGT. This CDR3 comprises 14 residues. V dropped 6 bases and J dropped 5 bases, with 16 bases sitting between them. Assay: immunoSEQ multiplex PCR; the TCRdb copy retains only in-frame clones and omits some. The table has tens of thousands of clones, around 88% seen once. About this clone: Its antigen is undetermined.

This chain links TRBV6-1 with TRBJ1-2, with D possibly matching TRBD1 (6 bases). The clonotype comes from an adult with an advanced solid tumor such as melanoma, head and neck, liver or kidney cancer. The sequencing used CD4+ or CD8+ T cells sorted from blood, collected in a trial of the OX40 agonist ivuxolimab. The CDR3 here is CASRQTGQGYGYTF. The CDR3 DNA is TGTGCCAGCAGGCAGACAGGTCAGGGGTATGGCTACACCTTC.